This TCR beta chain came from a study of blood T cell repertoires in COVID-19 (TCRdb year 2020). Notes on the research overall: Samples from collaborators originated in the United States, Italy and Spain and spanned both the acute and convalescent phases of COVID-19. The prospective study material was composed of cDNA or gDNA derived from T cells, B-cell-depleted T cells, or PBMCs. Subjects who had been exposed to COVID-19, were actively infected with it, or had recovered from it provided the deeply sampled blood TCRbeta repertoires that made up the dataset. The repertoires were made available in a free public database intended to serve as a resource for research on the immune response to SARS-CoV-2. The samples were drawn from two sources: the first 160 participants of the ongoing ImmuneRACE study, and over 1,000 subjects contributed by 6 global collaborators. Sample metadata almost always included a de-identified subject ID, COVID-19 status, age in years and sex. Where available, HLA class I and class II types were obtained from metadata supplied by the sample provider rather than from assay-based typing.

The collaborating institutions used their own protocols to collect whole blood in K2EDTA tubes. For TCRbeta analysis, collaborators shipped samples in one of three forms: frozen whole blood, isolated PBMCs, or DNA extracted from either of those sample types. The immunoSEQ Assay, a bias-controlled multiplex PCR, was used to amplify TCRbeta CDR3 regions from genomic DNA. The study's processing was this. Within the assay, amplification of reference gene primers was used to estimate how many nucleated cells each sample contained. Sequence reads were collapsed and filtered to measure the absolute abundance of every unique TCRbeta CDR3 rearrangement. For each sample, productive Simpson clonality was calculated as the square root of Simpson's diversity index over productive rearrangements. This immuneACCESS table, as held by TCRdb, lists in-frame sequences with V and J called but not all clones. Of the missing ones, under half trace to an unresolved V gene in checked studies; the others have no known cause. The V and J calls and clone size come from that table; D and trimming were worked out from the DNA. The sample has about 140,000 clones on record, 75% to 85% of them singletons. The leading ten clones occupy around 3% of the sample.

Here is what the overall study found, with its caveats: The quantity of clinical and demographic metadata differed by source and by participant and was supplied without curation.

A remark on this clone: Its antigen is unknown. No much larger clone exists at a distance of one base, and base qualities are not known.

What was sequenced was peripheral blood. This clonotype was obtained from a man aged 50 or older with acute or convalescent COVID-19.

The DNA reads TGTGCCAGCAGCAAGACTAGCGGGGGAGAGACCCAGTACTTC. It codes for CASSKTSGGETQYF. The chain uses TRBV7-2 and TRBJ2-5, and TRBD2 matches 12 of the central bases. The germline V gene yields SGHTA for CDR1 and FQGNSA for CDR2. There are 14 amino acids in the CDR3, from cysteine to phenylalanine inclusive. CDR3 DNA is the only sequence kept; it has 42 bases, read in frame from the first base. Trimming accounts for 5 bases at V and 4 bases at J, while the number of junction bases matched to no gene is 2. Outside the CDR3, residues come from the reference TRBV7-2 and TRBJ2-5 proteins, so the full variable domain is: GAGVSQSPSNKVTEKGKDVELRCDPISGHTALYWYRQSLGQGLEFLIYFQGNSAPDKSGLPSDRFSAERTGGSVSTLTIQRTQQEDSAVYLCASSKTSGGETQYFGPGTRLLVL.